Presented here are 28 T cell receptor beta chains from one specimen sequenced in a study of cytomegalovirus exposure and HLA in healthy donors. The PCR employed 60 Vbeta primers together with 13 Jbeta primers. Sequencing was performed with immunoSEQ multiplex PCR; in TCRdb, only in-frame clones are kept and a portion is missing. Counted here are 150,000 to 200,000 clones, roughly 85% occurring once; the ten biggest clones make up around 1.5%. The sequencing input was PBMCs. The origin of the receptors is a male donor in good health and CMV-seronegative.

The chain has TRBV5-6 and TRBJ2-1; 11 positions agree with TRBD2. The germline V gene encodes CDR1 SGHDT and CDR2 YYEEEE. This CDR3 comprises 14 residues. Germline trimming cut 4 bases from V and 9 bases from J; bases unmatched to any gene: 6. CDR3 region: CASSQTGLAGEQFF. The CDR3 nucleotides read TGTGCCAGCAGCCAAACCGGACTAGCGGGTGAGCAGTTCTTC.

This sequence joins TRBV7-9 and TRBJ2-2, with a possible D match to TRBD1 (6 bases). Deletions cut 4 bases from V and 7 bases from J, with 16 bases between. Germline CDR1 reads SEHNR; CDR2 reads FQNEAQ (reference sequence). This CDR3 is built from 15 residues. CDR3 region: CASSSSLGAHGELFF. CDR3 sequence (DNA): TGTGCCAGCAGCTCATCATTGGGGGCGCACGGGGAGCTGTTTTTT. Variable domain in full (rest from reference TRBV7-9 and TRBJ2-2): DTGVSQNPRHKITKRGQNVTFRCDPISEHNRLYWYRQTLGQGPEFLTYFQNEAQLEKSRLLSDRFSAERPKGSFSTLEIQRTEQGDSAMYLCASSSSLGAHGELFFGEGSRLTVL.

The rearrangement links TRBV5-1 to TRBJ1-5; TRBD1 aligns across 7 bases. Trimming took 4 bases from V and 5 from J; bases not matched to a gene: 3. The germline V gene encodes CDR1 SGHRS and CDR2 YFSETQ. The CDR3 length is 13 residues. In DNA, the CDR3 is TGCGCCAGCAGCCCCGGGACAGATCAGCCCCAGCATTTT. Its translation is CASSPGTDQPQHF.

The CDR3 sequence: CSVEDRFEGLSSYEQYF. CDR3 nucleotide sequence: TGCAGCGTTGAAGACCGCTTCGAGGGCCTAAGCTCCTACGAGCAGTACTTC. V is TRBV29-1 and J is TRBJ2-5, with D perhaps matching TRBD2 (5 bases). TRBJ2-7 explains the end of the DNA better; the J call may be wrong. The CDR3 covers 17 residues. Germline V gives CDR1 SQVTM, CDR2 ANQGSEA.

The rearrangement joins TRBV28 to TRBJ2-1; D gene unclear. The germline CDR1 and CDR2 sequences are MDHEN and SYDVKM. The V and J ends lost 10 bases and 6 bases respectively, with 13 bases between them. This CDR3 has 12 residues. CDR3 sequence reads: CATNNRLNEQFF. The CDR3 DNA reads as TGTGCCACCAACAATCGTCTCAATGAGCAGTTCTTC.

The chain has TRBV11-2 and TRBJ2-3, with 12 positions matching TRBD2. Germline V gives CDR1 SGHAT, CDR2 FQNNGV. The CDR3 has 15 amino acids. After removal of 4 bases from V and 5 bases from J, the junction contained 4 bases not matched to a gene. The CDR3 loop reads CASSSLAGGIDTQYF. The CDR3 DNA follows: TGTGCCAGCAGCTCCCTAGCGGGGGGGATAGATACGCAGTATTTT.

The rearrangement joins TRBV30 to TRBJ2-1, with 8 positions matching TRBD2. V was pared by 4 bases and J by 10 bases, with 12 bases of the junction left unmatched. This CDR3 is built from 14 residues. Germline CDR1 reads GTSNPN; CDR2 reads SVGIG (reference sequence). The CDR3 protein is CAWIRPARGGEQFF. CDR3 coding DNA: TGTGCCTGGATCCGACCAGCTCGGGGGGGGGAGCAGTTCTTC.

The genes are TRBV19 and TRBJ2-5, with a weak D call TRBD1 (7 bases). CDR1 LNHDA and CDR2 SQIVND come from the germline V gene (reference sequence). This CDR3 comprises 14 residues. V was trimmed by 3 bases and J by 4 bases, leaving 12 bases between them. CDR3 residues: CASSMRQGGETQYF. Written as DNA, the CDR3 is TGTGCCAGTAGTATGCGGCAGGGGGGAGAGACCCAGTACTTC.

V is TRBV7-9 and J is TRBJ1-2; 7 bases line up with TRBD1. Unmatched junction bases numbered 10, after V lost 5 bases and J lost 4 bases. In germline, CDR1 is SEHNR, CDR2 FQNEAQ (reference sequence). The CDR3 consists of 15 residues. The DNA of the CDR3 is TGTGCCAGCAGCCCAAGACAGGGCCAGACCTATGGCTACACCTTC. Residues: CASSPRQGQTYGYTF.

The chain uses TRBV28 and TRBJ1-4; tentatively, D is TRBD1 (5 bases). This CDR3 has 16 residues. With 3 bases removed from V and 11 bases from J, the gap between germline ends came to 22 bases. CDR1 MDHEN and CDR2 SYDVKM come from the germline V gene. The CDR3 DNA reads TGTGCCAGCAGTTTGGGACTGTTGGGGGGTGAAGGGAAACTGTTTTTT. Translation: CASSLGLLGGEGKLFF.

The chain links TRBV12-5 to TRBJ1-3; no reliable D call. This CDR3 has 18 residues. V lost 0 bases, J lost 8 bases, and 23 bases lay in between. Looked up from germline, CDR1 is LGHNT and CDR2 is FRNRAP. The CDR3 DNA reads as TGTGCTAGTGGTTTGGTTCCCACGGCAGGCACAAAACCTGACACCATATATTTT. Its translation is CASGLVPTAGTKPDTIYF.

This clone came up a few times. This chain joins TRBV6-1 and TRBJ2-3; 7 bases line up with TRBD1. Germline values: CDR1 MNHNS, CDR2 SASEGT. With 0 bases clipped from V and 0 bases from J, the junction kept 0 bases outside the gene matches. The CDR3 runs to 15 residues. CDR3 DNA: TGTGCCAGCAGTGAAGCGACAGGGAGCACAGATACGCAGTATTTT. Translation: CASSEATGSTDTQYF.

The V call is TRBV2, the J call TRBJ2-4, with 10 bases identical to TRBD2. This CDR3 spans 16 amino acids. J gave up 3 bases and V 3 bases, and 5 bases lay outside the gene matches. CDR1 and CDR2 from the germline V gene are SNHLY and FYNNEI. Here the CDR3 DNA reads TGTGCCAGCAGTGACGCTAGCGGGGGAGACAAAAACATTCAGTACTTC. This codes for CASSDASGGDKNIQYF. Supplemented by reference TRBV2 and TRBJ2-4, the full variable domain reads EPEVTQTPSHQVTQMGQEVILRCVPISNHLYFYWYRQILGQKVEFLVSFYNNEISEKSEIFDDQFSVERPDGSNFTLKIRSTKLEDSAMYFCASSDASGGDKNIQYFGAGTRLSVL.

A few counts support this clone. This chain uses TRBV4-3 with TRBJ2-5; D not resolved. CDR1 is LGHNA and CDR2 is YSLEER in the germline V gene. Trimming took 0 bases from V and 2 from J, leaving 13 bases between them. The CDR3 loop spans 16 amino acids. The CDR3 is CASSQESGRPQETQYF. CDR3 bases: TGCGCCAGCAGCCAAGAGTCTGGCAGGCCTCAAGAGACCCAGTACTTC.

This sequence joins TRBV7-3 and TRBJ2-5; 10 nucleotides line up with TRBD1. The CDR3 runs to 15 residues. The germline CDR1 and CDR2 sequences are SGHTA and FQGTGA. With V trimmed by 8 bases and J by 1 base, 7 bases remained unmatched. The CDR3 reads CASRGGTGVQETQYF. CDR3 coding DNA: TGTGCCAGCCGGGGAGGGACAGGGGTCCAAGAGACCCAGTACTTC.

The chain employs TRBV5-4 and TRBJ2-7; TRBD2 agrees at 14 bases. CDR3 size: 15 residues. CDR1 and CDR2 (germline): SGHNT, YYREEE (reference sequence). The J segment lost 5 bases and the V segment lost 4 bases, leaving 5 bases of the junction unmatched. CDR3 in DNA: TGTGCCAGCAGCGGGACTAGCGGGAGAGTGGACGAGCAGTACTTC. It yields the protein CASSGTSGRVDEQYF.

This chain uses TRBV6-6 with TRBJ1-1; D uncertain. Germline assignment: CDR1 MNHNY and CDR2 SVGAGI (reference sequence). The CDR3 is 12 residues long. V was trimmed by 0 bases and J by 7 bases, leaving 6 bases between them. The CDR3 sequence: CASSYSANEAFF. As DNA, the CDR3 is TGTGCCAGCAGTTACTCCGCTAATGAAGCTTTCTTT.

This clone was observed a single time. V and J are TRBV5-5 and TRBJ2-2; TRBD2 matches at 9 bases. Germline values: CDR1 SGHKS, CDR2 YYEKEE (reference sequence). The CDR3 extends over 15 amino acids. With 2 bases clipped from V and 5 bases from J, the junction kept 4 bases outside the gene matches. CDR3 residues: CASSFALAGTGELFF. The DNA for the CDR3 is TGTGCCAGCAGCTTCGCGCTAGCGGGGACCGGGGAGCTGTTTTTT.

The J gene is TRBJ2-1, the V gene TRBV6-5, with D tentatively TRBD1 (5 bases). The CDR3 contains 15 residues. CDR1 is MNHEY and CDR2 is SVGAGI in the germline V gene. Trimming left V 7 bases short and J 5 bases short, with 18 bases between. The CDR3 DNA reads TGTGCCAGCACCCAAGGTAGGGGCAGCCACAATGAGCAGTTCTTC. It codes for CASTQGRGSHNEQFF.

The chain joins TRBV21-1 to TRBJ2-4; no check of the table's D call, TRBD1, against the DNA was made. TRBV21-1 is a pseudogene segment. This CDR3 has 18 residues. CDR3 loop: CASSRGTDIVWAKNIQYF. The CDR3 DNA reads TGTGCCAGCAGCCGCGGGACAGATATTGTTTGGGCCAAAAACATTCAGTACTTC.

The chain recombines TRBV7-2 with TRBJ2-5; 7 bases align to TRBD1. The closer fit of TRBJ2-7 to the DNA end suggests the J call may be wrong. CDR1 is SGHTA, CDR2 FQGNSA, per germline. The CDR3 extends over 14 amino acids. The CDR3 spells CASSLGGQLYEQYF. CDR3 in DNA: TGTGCCAGCAGCTTAGGGGGACAGCTCTACGAGCAGTACTTC.

V and J are TRBV19 and TRBJ1-2, with 8 bases matching TRBD1. V shed 7 bases and J 7 bases; nucleotides not matched to a gene: 11. The CDR3 totals 14 residues. Germline V gene data show CDR1 as LNHDA and CDR2 as SQIVND (reference sequence). This chain's CDR3 is CASKPWQGARGYTF. CDR3 coding DNA: TGTGCCAGTAAACCTTGGCAGGGGGCTCGTGGCTACACCTTC.

This clone appeared once. The rearrangement uses TRBV6-5 and TRBJ1-2, with D perhaps matching TRBD1 (6 bases). The V and J ends lost 0 bases and 2 bases respectively, with 10 bases between them. From germline, CDR1 is MNHEY and CDR2 SVGAGI. The CDR3 is 15 amino acids. Written as DNA, the CDR3 is TGTGCCAGCAGTTACTCCGACAGGATCAACTATGGCTACACCTTC. Encoded protein: CASSYSDRINYGYTF.

The chain combines TRBV7-2 with TRBJ2-7; 9 bases agree with TRBD2. The V gene end was trimmed by 5 bases and the J gene end by 5 bases; junction bases not matched to a gene: 22. Germline-derived CDR1 and CDR2 are SGHTA and FQGNSA. There are 19 residues in the CDR3. The CDR3 protein is CASSVRSFRFAGGSNEQYF. The CDR3 DNA is TGTGCCAGCAGCGTCCGGTCGTTCCGCTTTGCGGGAGGGAGTAACGAGCAGTACTTC. The variable domain in full, with the rest retrieved from reference TRBV7-2 and TRBJ2-7, is GAGVSQSPSNKVTEKGKDVELRCDPISGHTALYWYRQSLGQGLEFLIYFQGNSAPDKSGLPSDRFSAERTGGSVSTLTIQRTQQEDSAVYLCASSVRSFRFAGGSNEQYFGPGTRLTVT.

This clone has only a few counts. The CDR3 DNA reads as TGTGCTAGTGCATCCGGGACAGGGGTACGCGACACCGGGGAGCTGTTTTTT. It encodes CASASGTGVRDTGELFF. The V and J genes are TRBV12-5 and TRBJ2-2; 10 bases align to TRBD1. The V segment lost 7 bases and the J segment 3 bases; nucleotides outside the gene matches: 11. The CDR3 runs 17 residues. Germline loops: CDR1 LGHNT, CDR2 FRNRAP.

This sequence joins TRBV5-1 and TRBJ1-4; the D gene is possibly TRBD1 (6 bases). V dropped 2 bases and J dropped 7 bases, with 12 bases sitting between them. The CDR3 sequence is 14 residues long. CDR1 SGHRS and CDR2 YFSETQ come from the germline V gene. The CDR3 DNA follows: TGCGCCAGCAGCTTACAGCCACAGGGTGAAAAACTGTTTTTT. It encodes CASSLQPQGEKLFF.

J is TRBJ2-5 and V is TRBV5-1, with 12 bases identical to TRBD2. The V segment lost 3 bases and the J segment 1 base; nucleotides outside the gene matches: 19. The V gene's germline CDR1 is SGHRS and CDR2 YFSETQ. The CDR3 sequence is 21 residues long. CDR3 coding DNA: TGCGCCAGCAGCTGGCTTAAACCGGGACTAGCGGGCCGCACAACCCAAGAGACCCAGTACTTC. Translated, it gives CASSWLKPGLAGRTTQETQYF.

Of note for this clone: At one of its ends the junction is not consistent with the germline gene, which may arise from a read error. The gene calls are TRBV7-9 and TRBJ1-1, with 7 bases matching TRBD1. This CDR3 contains 16 residues. Germline V gene lookup returns CDR1 SEHNR and CDR2 FQNEAQ (reference sequence). The CDR3 nucleotides are TGTTCCAGCAGCCCTTTAAGACAGGGAGGGAACACTGAAGCTTTCTTT. Translated: CSSSPLRQGGNTEAFF.